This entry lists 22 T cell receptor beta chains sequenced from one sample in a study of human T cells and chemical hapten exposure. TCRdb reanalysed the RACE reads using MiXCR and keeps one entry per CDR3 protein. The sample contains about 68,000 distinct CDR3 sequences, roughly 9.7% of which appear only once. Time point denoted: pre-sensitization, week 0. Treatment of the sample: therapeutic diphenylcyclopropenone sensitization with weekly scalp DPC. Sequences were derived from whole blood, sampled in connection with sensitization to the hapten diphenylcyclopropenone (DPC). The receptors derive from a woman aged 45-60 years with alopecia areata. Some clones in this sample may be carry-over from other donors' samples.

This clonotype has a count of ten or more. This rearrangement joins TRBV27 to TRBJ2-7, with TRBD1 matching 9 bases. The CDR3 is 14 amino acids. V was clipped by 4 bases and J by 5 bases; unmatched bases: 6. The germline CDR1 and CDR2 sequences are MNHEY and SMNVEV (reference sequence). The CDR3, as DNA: TGTGCCAGCAGTTGGGGACAGGGACTTAACGAGCAGTACTTC. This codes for CASSWGQGLNEQYF.

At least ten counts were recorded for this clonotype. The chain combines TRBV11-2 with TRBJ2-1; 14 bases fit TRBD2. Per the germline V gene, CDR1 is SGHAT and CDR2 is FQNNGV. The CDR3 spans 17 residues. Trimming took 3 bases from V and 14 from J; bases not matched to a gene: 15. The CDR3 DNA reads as TGTGCCAGCAGCTTTCTAACCACCGGACTAGCGGGAGGAATAAAGTTCTTC. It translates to CASSFLTTGLAGGIKFF.

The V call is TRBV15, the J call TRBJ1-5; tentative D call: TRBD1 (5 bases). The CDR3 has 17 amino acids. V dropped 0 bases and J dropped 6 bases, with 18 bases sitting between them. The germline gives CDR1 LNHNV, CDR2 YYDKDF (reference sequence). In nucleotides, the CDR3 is TGTGCCACCAGCAGAGATCCTAGGACAAGGATGGTTCAGCCCCAGCATTTT. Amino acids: CATSRDPRTRMVQPQHF.

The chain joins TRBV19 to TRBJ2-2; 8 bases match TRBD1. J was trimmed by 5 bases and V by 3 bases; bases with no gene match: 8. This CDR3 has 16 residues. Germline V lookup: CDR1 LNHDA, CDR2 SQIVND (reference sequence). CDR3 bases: TGTGCCAGTAGTATTTTCGGACAGGGAAGGACCGGGGAGCTGTTTTTT. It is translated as CASSIFGQGRTGELFF.

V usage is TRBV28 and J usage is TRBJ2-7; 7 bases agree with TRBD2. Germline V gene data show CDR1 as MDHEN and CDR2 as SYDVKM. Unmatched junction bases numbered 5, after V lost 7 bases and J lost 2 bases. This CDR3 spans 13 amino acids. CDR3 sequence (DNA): TGTGCCAGCAAACGGGGGGAGCCCTACGAGCAGTACTTC. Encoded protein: CASKRGEPYEQYF.

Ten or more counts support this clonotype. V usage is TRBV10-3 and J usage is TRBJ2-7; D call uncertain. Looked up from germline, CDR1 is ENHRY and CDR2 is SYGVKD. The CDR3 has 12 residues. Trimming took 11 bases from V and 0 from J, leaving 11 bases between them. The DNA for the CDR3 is TGTGCCTCCGGGCAGAGCTCCTACGAGCAGTACTTC. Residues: CASGQSSYEQYF.

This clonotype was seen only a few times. The CDR3, as DNA: TGCAGTGCTAGAGATCGGCTAGCGGCCGCGAGGGGCGGGGAGCTGTTTTTT. Translated: CSARDRLAAARGGELFF. V and J are TRBV20-1 and TRBJ2-2, with TRBD2 identical over 7 bases. The CDR3 loop spans 17 amino acids. V dropped 0 bases and J dropped 7; count of bases not matched to a gene: 14. CDR1 and CDR2 from the germline V gene are DFQATT and SNEGSKA (reference sequence).

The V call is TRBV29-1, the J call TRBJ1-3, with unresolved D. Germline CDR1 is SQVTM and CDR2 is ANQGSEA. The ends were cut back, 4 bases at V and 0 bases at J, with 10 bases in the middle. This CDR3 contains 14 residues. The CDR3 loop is CSVVWGASGNTIYF. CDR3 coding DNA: TGCAGCGTTGTATGGGGAGCCTCTGGAAACACCATATATTTT.

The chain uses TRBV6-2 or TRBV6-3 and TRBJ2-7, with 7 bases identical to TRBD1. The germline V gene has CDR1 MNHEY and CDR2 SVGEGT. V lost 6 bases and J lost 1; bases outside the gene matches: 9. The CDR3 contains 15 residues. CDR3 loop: CASRATGRASYEQYF. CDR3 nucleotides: TGTGCCAGCAGAGCGACAGGGAGAGCATCCTACGAGCAGTACTTC.

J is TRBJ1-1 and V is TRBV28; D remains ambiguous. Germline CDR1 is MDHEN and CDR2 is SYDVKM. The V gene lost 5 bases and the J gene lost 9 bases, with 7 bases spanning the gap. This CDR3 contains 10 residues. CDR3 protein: CASSTTQAFF. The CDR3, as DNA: TGTGCCAGCAGTACCACACAAGCTTTCTTT.

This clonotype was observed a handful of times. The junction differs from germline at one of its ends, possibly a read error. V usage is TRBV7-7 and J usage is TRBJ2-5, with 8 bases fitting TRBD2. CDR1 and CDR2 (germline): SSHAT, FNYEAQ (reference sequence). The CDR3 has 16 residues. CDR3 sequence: CASSRFSGAVRETQYF. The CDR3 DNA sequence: TGTGCTAGCAGCCGATTTAGCGGGGCGGTCAGGGAGACCCAGTACTTC.

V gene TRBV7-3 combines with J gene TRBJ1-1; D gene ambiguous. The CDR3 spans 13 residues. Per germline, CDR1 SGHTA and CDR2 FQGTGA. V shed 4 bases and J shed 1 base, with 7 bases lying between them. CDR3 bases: TGTGCCAGCAGCTATACAGAGAACACTGAAGCTTTCTTT. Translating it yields CASSYTENTEAFF.

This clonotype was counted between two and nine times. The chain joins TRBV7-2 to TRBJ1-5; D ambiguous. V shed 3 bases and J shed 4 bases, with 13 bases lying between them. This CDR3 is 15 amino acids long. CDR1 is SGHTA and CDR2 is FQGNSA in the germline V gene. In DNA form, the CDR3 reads TGTGCCAGCAGCTTCCGAGCCAGTGGAAATCAGCCCCAGCATTTT. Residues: CASSFRASGNQPQHF.

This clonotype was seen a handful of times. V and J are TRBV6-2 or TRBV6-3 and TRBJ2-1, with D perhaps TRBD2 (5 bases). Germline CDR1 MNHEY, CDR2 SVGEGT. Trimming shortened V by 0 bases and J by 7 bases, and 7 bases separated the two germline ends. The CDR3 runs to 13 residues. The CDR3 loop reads CASSYSWRNEQFF. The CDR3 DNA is TGTGCCAGCAGTTACTCATGGAGGAATGAGCAGTTCTTC.

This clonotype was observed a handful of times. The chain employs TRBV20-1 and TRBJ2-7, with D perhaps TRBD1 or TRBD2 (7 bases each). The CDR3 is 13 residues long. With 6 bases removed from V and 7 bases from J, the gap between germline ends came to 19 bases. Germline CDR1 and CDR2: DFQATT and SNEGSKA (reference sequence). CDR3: CSARLTGRGEQYF. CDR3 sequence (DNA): TGCAGTGCCAGGCTGACAGGGCGGGGGGAGCAGTACTTC.

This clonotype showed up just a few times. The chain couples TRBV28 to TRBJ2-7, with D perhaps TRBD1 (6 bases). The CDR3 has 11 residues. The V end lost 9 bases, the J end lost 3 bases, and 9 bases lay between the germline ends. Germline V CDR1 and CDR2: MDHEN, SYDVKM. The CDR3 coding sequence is TGTGCCAGTACAGGGAACTACGAGCAGTACTTC. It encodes CASTGNYEQYF.

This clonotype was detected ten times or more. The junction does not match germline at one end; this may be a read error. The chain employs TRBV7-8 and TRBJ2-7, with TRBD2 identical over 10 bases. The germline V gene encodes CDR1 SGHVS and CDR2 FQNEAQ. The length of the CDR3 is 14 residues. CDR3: CASTLAGGSYEQYF. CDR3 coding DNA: TGTGCCAGCACCTTAGCGGGGGGTTCCTACGAGCAGTACTTC.

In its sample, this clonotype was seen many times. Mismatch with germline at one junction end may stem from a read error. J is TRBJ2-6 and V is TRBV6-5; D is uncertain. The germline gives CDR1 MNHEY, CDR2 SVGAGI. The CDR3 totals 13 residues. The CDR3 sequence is CASRRSGANVLTF. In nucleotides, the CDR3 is TGTGCCAGCAGGAGGTCTGGAGCCAACGTCCTGACTTTC.

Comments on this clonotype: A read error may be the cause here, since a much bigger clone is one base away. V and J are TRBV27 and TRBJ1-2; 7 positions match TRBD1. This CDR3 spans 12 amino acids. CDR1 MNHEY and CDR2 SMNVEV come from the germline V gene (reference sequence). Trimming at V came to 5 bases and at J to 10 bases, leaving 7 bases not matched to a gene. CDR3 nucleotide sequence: TGTGCCAGCAGTAGACAGGGAAATGCCTACACCTTC. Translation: CASSRQGNAYTF.

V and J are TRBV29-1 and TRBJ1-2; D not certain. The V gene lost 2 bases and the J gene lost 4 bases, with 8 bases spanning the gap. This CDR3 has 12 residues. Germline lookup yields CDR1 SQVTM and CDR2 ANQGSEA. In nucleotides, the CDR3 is TGCAGCGTTGAATCCACAATCTATGGCTACACCTTC. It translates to CSVESTIYGYTF.

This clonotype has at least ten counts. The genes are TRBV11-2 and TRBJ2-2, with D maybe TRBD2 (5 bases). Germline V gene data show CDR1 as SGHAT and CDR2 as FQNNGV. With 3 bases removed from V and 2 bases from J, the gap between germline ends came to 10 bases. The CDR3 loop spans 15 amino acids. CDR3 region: CASSFAAVNTGELFF. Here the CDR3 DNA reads TGTGCCAGCAGCTTCGCAGCGGTTAACACCGGGGAGCTGTTTTTT.

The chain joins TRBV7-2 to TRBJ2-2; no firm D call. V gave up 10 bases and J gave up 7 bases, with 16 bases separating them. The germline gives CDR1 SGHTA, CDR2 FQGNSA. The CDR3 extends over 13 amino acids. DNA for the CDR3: TGTGCCATCAACCCCCTAAGAAGCGGGGAGCTGTTTTTT. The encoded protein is CAINPLRSGELFF.